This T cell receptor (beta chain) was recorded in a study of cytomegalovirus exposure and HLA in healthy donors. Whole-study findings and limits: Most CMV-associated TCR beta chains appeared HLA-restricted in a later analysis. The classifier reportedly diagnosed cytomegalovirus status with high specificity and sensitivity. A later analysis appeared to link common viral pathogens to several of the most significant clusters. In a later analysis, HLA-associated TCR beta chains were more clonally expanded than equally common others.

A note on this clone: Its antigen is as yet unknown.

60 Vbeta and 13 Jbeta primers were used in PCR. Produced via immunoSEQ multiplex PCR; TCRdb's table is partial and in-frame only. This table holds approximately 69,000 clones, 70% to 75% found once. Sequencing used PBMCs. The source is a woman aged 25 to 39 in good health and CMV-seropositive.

The CDR3 sequence is CSGAGLGMNTEAFF. The CDR3 coding sequence is TGCAGCGGAGCAGGGTTGGGTATGAACACTGAAGCTTTCTTT. The chain carries TRBV29-1 and TRBJ1-1, with D perhaps matching TRBD1 (5 bases). The CDR3 has 14 amino acids. The V and J ends lost 7 bases and 0 bases respectively, with 15 bases between them. Germline CDR1 SQVTM, CDR2 ANQGSEA.